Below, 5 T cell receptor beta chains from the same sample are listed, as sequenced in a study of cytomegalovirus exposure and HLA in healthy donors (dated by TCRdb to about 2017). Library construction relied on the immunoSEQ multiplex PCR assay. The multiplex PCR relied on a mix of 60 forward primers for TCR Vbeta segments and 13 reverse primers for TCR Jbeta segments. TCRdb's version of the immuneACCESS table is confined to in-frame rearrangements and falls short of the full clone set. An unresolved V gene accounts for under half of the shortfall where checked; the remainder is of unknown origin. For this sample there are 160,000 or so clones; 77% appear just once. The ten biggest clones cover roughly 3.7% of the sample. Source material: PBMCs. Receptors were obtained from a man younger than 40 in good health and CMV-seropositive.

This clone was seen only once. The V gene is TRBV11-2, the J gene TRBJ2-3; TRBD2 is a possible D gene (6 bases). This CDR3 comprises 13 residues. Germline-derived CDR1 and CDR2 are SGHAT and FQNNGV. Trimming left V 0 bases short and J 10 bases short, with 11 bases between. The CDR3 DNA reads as TGTGCCAGCAGCTTAGAGCTAGCGAGGGCGCAGTATTTT. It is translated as CASSLELARAQYF.

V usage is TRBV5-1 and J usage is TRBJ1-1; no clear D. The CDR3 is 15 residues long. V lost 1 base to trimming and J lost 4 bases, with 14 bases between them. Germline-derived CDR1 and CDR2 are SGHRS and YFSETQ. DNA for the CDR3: TGCGCCAGCAGCTTGCCTAAGGGAGGGAGCACTGAAGCTTTCTTT. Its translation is CASSLPKGGSTEAFF.

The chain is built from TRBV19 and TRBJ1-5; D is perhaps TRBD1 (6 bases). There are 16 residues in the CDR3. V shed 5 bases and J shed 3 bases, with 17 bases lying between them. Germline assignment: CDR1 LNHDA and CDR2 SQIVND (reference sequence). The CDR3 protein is CASSPRDTLANQPQHF. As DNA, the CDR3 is TGTGCCAGTAGTCCCCGGGACACTCTCGCCAATCAGCCCCAGCATTTT. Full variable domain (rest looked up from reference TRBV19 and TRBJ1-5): DGGITQSPKYLFRKEGQNVTLSCEQNLNHDAMYWYRQDPGQGLRLIYYSQIVNDFQKGDIAEGYSVSREKKESFPLTVTSAQKNPTAFYLCASSPRDTLANQPQHFGDGTRLSIL.

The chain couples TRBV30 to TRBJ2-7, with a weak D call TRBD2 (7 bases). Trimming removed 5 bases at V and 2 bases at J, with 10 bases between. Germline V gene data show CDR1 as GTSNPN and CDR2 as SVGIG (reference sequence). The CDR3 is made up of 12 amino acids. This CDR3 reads CAWEGGAYEQYF. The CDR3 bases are TGTGCCTGGGAAGGGGGGGCCTACGAGCAGTACTTC.

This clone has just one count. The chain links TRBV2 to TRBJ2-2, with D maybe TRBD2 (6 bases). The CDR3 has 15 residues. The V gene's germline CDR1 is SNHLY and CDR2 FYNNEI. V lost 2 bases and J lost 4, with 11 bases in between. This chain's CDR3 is CASSELGGGTGELFF. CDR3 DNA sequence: TGTGCCAGCAGTGAACTGGGGGGAGGCACCGGGGAGCTGTTTTTT.